This T cell receptor beta chain was documented in a study of T-cell reconstitution after alpha-beta-depleted transplantation in children. Findings and caveats of the study: One year post-transplant, T-cell counts and diversity were largely derived from T cells produced anew.

This sample's TCRbeta library carried unique molecular identifier barcodes. TCRdb re-derived calls from the PCR reads in MiXCR, one entry per CDR3 protein. The table lists about 110,000 distinct CDR3 sequences, 10% of them singletons. Turning to this clonotype: Antigen unknown.

This sequence originates from a boy aged 2 to 9 with acute lymphoblastic leukemia, due to receive a stem cell transplant. The specimen was PBMCs, collected before TCRalphabeta/CD19-depleted stem cell transplant.

This CDR3 reads CASSYRLAGGIGELFF. The CDR3 DNA reads as TGTGCCAGCAGTTACCGACTAGCGGGAGGGATCGGGGAGCTGTTTTTT. The V and J genes are TRBV7-2 and TRBJ2-2; 14 bases fit TRBD2. The V gene's germline CDR1 is SGHTA and CDR2 FQGNSA. This CDR3 has 16 amino acids. With 6 bases clipped from V and 7 bases from J, the junction kept 7 bases outside the gene matches.